This paragraph covers one T cell receptor beta chain sequence. Repeated repertoire sampling spanned the course of chemoradiotherapy. The data derive from a study of chemoradiotherapy in HPV16-positive cancers. About the research overall: Functional T-cell assays on a couple of HPV16-positive patients' cells defined candidate HPV-specific clones and common TCR motifs.

Measured with immunoSEQ multiplex PCR; TCRdb has only the in-frame clones, and not every one. The sample includes tens of thousands of clones, over 65% of them seen just once. The CDR3 loop spans 17 amino acids. CDR1 and CDR2 (germline): SGHDT, YYEEEE. V shed 4 bases and J shed 1 base, with 18 bases lying between them. The chain is built from TRBV5-6 and TRBJ2-4; D possibly uses TRBD1 or TRBD2 (5 bases each). The sample consisted of blood, taken from a patient who underwent chemoradiotherapy. The source of this sequence is a human donor with HPV-associated anogenital cancer. CDR3 in DNA: TGTGCCAGCAGCAGGGACCCGCCATCTGCGGCCAAAAACATTCAGTACTTC. This sequence encodes CASSRDPPSAAKNIQYF.